These 8 T cell receptor beta chains were sequenced from one sample in a study of blood T cell repertoires in COVID-19. The assay was immunoSEQ multiplex PCR, and TCRdb's table has in-frame clones only and misses some. There are approximately 200,000 clones in the sample; approximately 90% occur only once, and roughly 6.4% lies in the top ten. The sequencing sample was made of peripheral blood. These receptors all come from a man in his 60s who had recovered from COVID-19.

Comment on this clone: The sample has other DNA sequences that encode this CDR3 too. The rearrangement joins TRBV9 to TRBJ1-3, with 7 bases lining up with TRBD1. Germline V CDR1 and CDR2: SGDLS, YYNGEE. V gave up 0 bases and J gave up 2 bases; unmatched junction bases: 5. This CDR3 region has 16 residues. CDR3 sequence: CASSVASQGAGNTIYF. In nucleotides, the CDR3 is TGTGCCAGCAGCGTAGCGTCCCAGGGGGCTGGAAACACCATATATTTT.

The chain joins TRBV29-1 to TRBJ1-1; TRBD1 might be the D (6 bases). Germline values: CDR1 SQVTM, CDR2 ANQGSEA. Trimming removed 4 bases from V and 3 bases from J, with 9 bases in between. The CDR3 extends over 12 amino acids. The CDR3 coding sequence is TGCAGCGTTGCACAGGGCTACACTGAAGCTTTCTTT. This gives the protein CSVAQGYTEAFF.

The chain has TRBV30 and TRBJ1-3, with D maybe TRBD1 (6 bases). Germline V gives CDR1 GTSNPN, CDR2 SVGIG (reference sequence). The CDR3 covers 18 residues. Trimming cost V 4 bases and J 0 bases, with 22 bases left between them. The DNA for the CDR3 is TGTGCCTGGACCATTTTTTGGGGGCGGGGGACCTCTGGAAACACCATATATTTT. It specifies CAWTIFWGRGTSGNTIYF.

The genes are TRBV28 and TRBJ2-3; D gene ambiguous. The germline V gene has CDR1 MDHEN and CDR2 SYDVKM. CDR3 length equals 14 residues. The ends were cut back, 6 bases at V and 0 bases at J, with 10 bases in the middle. For the CDR3, the DNA is TGTGCCAGCAGCCCCGGCGGAAGCACAGATACGCAGTATTTT. Its protein is CASSPGGSTDTQYF.

This clone has just one count. The chain joins TRBV18 to TRBJ2-5; weak D call: TRBD2 (5 bases). CDR1 is KGHSH, CDR2 LQKENI, per germline. This CDR3 region has 15 residues. Trimming took off 6 bases at V and 0 bases at J, with 14 bases between the two ends. The CDR3 nucleotides read TGTGCCAGCTCCCCGTGGCGGGCCAACCAAGAGACCCAGTACTTC. Encoded protein: CASSPWRANQETQYF.

V is TRBV3-1 (or the pseudogene TRBV3-2) and J is TRBJ2-3, with 9 bases aligning to TRBD2. The J segment lost 0 bases and the V segment lost 11 bases, leaving 18 bases of the junction unmatched. Per the germline V gene, CDR1 is LGHDT and CDR2 is YNNKEL (reference sequence). The CDR3 runs to 18 residues. The CDR3 here is CAPRGELAGHPSTDTQYF. The CDR3, as DNA: TGTGCCCCCCGGGGGGAACTAGCGGGCCATCCTAGCACAGATACGCAGTATTTT.

The chain uses TRBV28 and TRBJ1-5; 9 bases align to TRBD1. This CDR3 comprises 19 residues. The germline V gene encodes CDR1 MDHEN and CDR2 SYDVKM. V gave up 6 bases and J gave up 7 bases; unmatched junction bases: 22. CDR3 sequence reads: CASSPLRGTGSIADQPQHF. The CDR3 DNA sequence: TGTGCCAGCAGCCCCCTGCGTGGGACAGGGAGTATAGCTGACCAGCCCCAGCATTTT.

This clone was recorded once. CDR3 bases: TGTGCCAGCAGCCAACAGGGGGCGGTTATCAATGAGCAGTTCTTC. It yields the protein CASSQQGAVINEQFF. The chain couples TRBV3-1 (or the pseudogene TRBV3-2) to TRBJ2-1; 8 bases align to TRBD1. The germline V gene encodes CDR1 LGHDT and CDR2 YNNKEL (reference sequence). V lost 2 bases and J lost 6; bases outside the gene matches: 6. The CDR3 totals 15 residues.